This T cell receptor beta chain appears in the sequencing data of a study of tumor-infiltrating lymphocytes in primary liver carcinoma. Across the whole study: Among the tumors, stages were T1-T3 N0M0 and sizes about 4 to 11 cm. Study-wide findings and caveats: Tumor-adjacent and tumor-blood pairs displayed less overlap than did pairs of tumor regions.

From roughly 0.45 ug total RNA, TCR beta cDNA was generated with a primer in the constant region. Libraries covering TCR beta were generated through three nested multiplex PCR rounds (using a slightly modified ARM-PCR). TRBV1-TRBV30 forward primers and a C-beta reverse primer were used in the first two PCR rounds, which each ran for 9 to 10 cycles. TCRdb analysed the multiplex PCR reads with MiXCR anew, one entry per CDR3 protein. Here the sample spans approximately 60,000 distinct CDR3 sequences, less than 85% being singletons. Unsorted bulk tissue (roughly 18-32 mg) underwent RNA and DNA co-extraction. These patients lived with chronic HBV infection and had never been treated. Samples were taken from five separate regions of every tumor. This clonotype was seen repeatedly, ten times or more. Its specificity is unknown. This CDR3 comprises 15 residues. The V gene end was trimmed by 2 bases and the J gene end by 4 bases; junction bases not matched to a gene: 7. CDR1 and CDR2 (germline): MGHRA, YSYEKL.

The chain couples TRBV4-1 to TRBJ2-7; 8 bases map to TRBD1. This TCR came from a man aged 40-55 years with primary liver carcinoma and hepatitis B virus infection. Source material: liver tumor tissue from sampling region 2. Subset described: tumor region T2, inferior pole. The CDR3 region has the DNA TGCGCCAGCAGCCAAACGACAGGGGATTTGTACGAGCAGTACTTC. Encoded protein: CASSQTTGDLYEQYF.